Sequencing of this T cell receptor beta chain was carried out in a study of cytomegalovirus exposure and HLA in healthy donors. The PCR had 60 Vbeta and 13 Jbeta primers. TCRdb's copy holds only in-frame clones and misses some; the assay was immunoSEQ multiplex PCR. Seen here are some 130,000 clones, 80% to 90% observed once, and the top ten hold roughly 12%. The receptor comes from a male donor in good health and CMV-seropositive. The material sequenced was PBMCs.

CDR3 nucleotide sequence: TGTGCCAGCAGCGGGAGGGGGACGAACACCGGGGAGCTGTTTTTT. As protein: CASSGRGTNTGELFF. The V call is TRBV11-3, the J call TRBJ2-2; possible D gene TRBD2, 7 bases. The CDR3 totals 15 residues. Germline CDR1 and CDR2: SGHNT and YENEEA. V was shortened by 5 bases and J by 0 bases, with 10 bases between the two germline ends.